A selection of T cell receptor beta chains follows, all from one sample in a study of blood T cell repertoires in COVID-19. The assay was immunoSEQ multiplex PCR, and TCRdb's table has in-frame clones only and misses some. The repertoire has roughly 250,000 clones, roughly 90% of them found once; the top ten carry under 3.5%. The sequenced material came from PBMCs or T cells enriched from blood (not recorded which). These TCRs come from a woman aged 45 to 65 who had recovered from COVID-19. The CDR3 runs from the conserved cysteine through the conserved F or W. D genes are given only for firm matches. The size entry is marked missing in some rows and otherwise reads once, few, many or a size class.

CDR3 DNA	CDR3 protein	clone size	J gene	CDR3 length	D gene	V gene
TGTGCCAGCAGGCCTCGGGGAGGTAGCTCCTACAATGAGCAGTTCTTC	CASRPRGGSSYNEQFF	-	TRBJ2-1	16	-	TRBV7-2
TGTGCCAGCAGTCCAGGGGGTTGGCCAGAGACCCAGTACTTC	CASSPGGWPETQYF	-	TRBJ2-5	14	TRBD1	TRBV28
TGTGCCAGCAGCGAAGATAGCGGGAGGGCCTACAATGAGCAGTTCTTC	CASSEDSGRAYNEQFF	-	TRBJ2-1	16	TRBD2	TRBV5-5
TGTGCCAGCAGCCCCCTCACTGAAGCTTTCTTT	CASSPLTEAFF	-	TRBJ1-1	11	-	TRBV7-2
TGTGCCAGCAGCCAAGCGACTAGCGGGGCCGATACGCAGTATTTT	CASSQATSGADTQYF	few	TRBJ2-3	15	TRBD2	TRBV4-2
TGTGCCAGCAGCTTCGGAGACTCAGGGGATGAAGAGACCCAGTACTTC	CASSFGDSGDEETQYF	-	TRBJ2-5	16	-	TRBV7-8
TGTGCCAGCAGCAACTGGGGGGAGACTGAAGCTTTCTTT	CASSNWGETEAFF	-	TRBJ1-1	13	-	TRBV7-9
TGCGCCTCCCGGACAGGGGGCAATCAGCCCCAGCATTTT	CASRTGGNQPQHF	-	TRBJ1-5	13	TRBD1	TRBV27
TGTGCCAGCAGTTTCCCCCAGGCTCGAGGAGGGCAGTACTTC	CASSFPQARGGQYF	-	TRBJ2-7	14	-	TRBV28
TGCGCCAGCAGTGGGACAGGGGGCTCGAAAGGCTCCTACAATGAGCAGTTCTTC	CASSGTGGSKGSYNEQFF	-	TRBJ2-1	18	TRBD1	TRBV4-1
TGTGCCAGCTCACCGACTGCGGTTATTTACGAGCAGTACTTC	CASSPTAVIYEQYF	-	TRBJ2-7	14	-	TRBV18
TGTGCCACCAGCACCAGGGGGGCCGGGTCCTACGAGCAGTACTTC	CATSTRGAGSYEQYF	-	TRBJ2-7	15	-	TRBV15
TGTGCCAGCAGCCCGGGGACAGGCCTCTGGGAGCAGTACTTC	CASSPGTGLWEQYF	-	TRBJ2-7	14	TRBD1	TRBV7-9
TGCGCCAGCAGTGTGAGCGGGAGTCGTGGGAATGAGCAGTTCTTC	CASSVSGSRGNEQFF	-	TRBJ2-1	15	TRBD2	TRBV10-1
TGTGCTAGCAGCCCCGGGACAGGAAACACCGGGGAGCTGTTTTTT	CASSPGTGNTGELFF	-	TRBJ2-2	15	TRBD1	TRBV7-7
TGTGCCAGCAGCTTCTGGGTCAGGGAGCAGTTCTTC	CASSFWVREQFF	-	TRBJ2-1	12	-	TRBV7-9
TGCAGCGTTCTAATATCCAGGGGGCCCACTAATGAAAAACTGTTTTTT	CSVLISRGPTNEKLFF	-	TRBJ1-4	16	TRBD1	TRBV29-1
TGTGCCAGCAGCACTCGCGGACAGGGGGCGCCTGAAGCTTTCTTT	CASSTRGQGAPEAFF	-	TRBJ1-1	15	TRBD1	TRBV7-2
TGTGCCACCAGCAGATCGAACGAAAAGGACAGGGTGGAATACTTC	CATSRSNEKDRVEYF	once	TRBJ2-7	15	TRBD1	TRBV15
TGTGCCAGCAGTTTATCCAGGACTAGCCCGGCATATGAGCAGTTCTTC	CASSLSRTSPAYEQFF	once	TRBJ2-1	16	TRBD2	TRBV27
TGTGCCAGCAGTTTGCCAGGTGGTGGCCAAGAGACCCAGTACTTC	CASSLPGGGQETQYF	-	TRBJ2-5	15	-	TRBV28
TGTGCCAGCAGTACAGGGGAATTGGGCGAGCAGTACTTC	CASSTGELGEQYF	many	TRBJ2-7	13	TRBD1	TRBV2
TGTGCCAGCAGTTTTACAGGGGGGGGCTCCTACGAGCAGTACTTC	CASSFTGGGSYEQYF	-	TRBJ2-7	15	-	TRBV28
TGTGCCAGCAGCTTAACTGGCGGGAGCTCCTACAATGAGCAGTTCTTC	CASSLTGGSSYNEQFF	-	TRBJ2-1	16	TRBD2	TRBV7-3
TGTGCCAGCAGCTTAGCGGCTGGCTCCTACGAGCAGTACTTC	CASSLAAGSYEQYF	-	TRBJ2-7	14	-	TRBV7-9
TGTGCCAGCAGCCGGGACAGCCATAGCAATCAGCCCCAGCATTTT	CASSRDSHSNQPQHF	-	TRBJ1-5	15	TRBD1	TRBV9
TGTGCCAGCTCCGTCGGAGGGGTCTACGAGCAGTACTTC	CASSVGGVYEQYF	-	TRBJ2-7	13	-	TRBV18
TGCAGTGCTAGTTCTGGGCAGAACTATGGCTACACCTTC	CSASSGQNYGYTF	-	TRBJ1-2	13	-	TRBV20-1
TGTGCCAGCAGCCCCAGGACAGAGTATGGCTACACCTTC	CASSPRTEYGYTF	-	TRBJ1-2	13	-	TRBV11-2
TGTGCATTCCAACCGGGACAGGGGATTCCCGGGGAGCTGTTTTTT	CAFQPGQGIPGELFF	once	TRBJ2-2	15	TRBD1	TRBV30
TGTGCCAGCAGTTATCGGACAGGGGAAACCTACGAGCAGTACTTC	CASSYRTGETYEQYF	-	TRBJ2-7	15	TRBD1	TRBV6-5
TGTGCCAGCAGCTTAAGACAGGGTACGGATACGCAGTATTTT	CASSLRQGTDTQYF	-	TRBJ2-3	14	TRBD1	TRBV7-2
TGTGCCAGCAGCTTAGGTACCGGGAGTGGTGGCAATGAGCAGTTCTTC	CASSLGTGSGGNEQFF	-	TRBJ2-1	16	-	TRBV7-3
TGTGCCAGCAGTTACTCGAACAGGGGAGGCCAGCCCCAGCATTTT	CASSYSNRGGQPQHF	-	TRBJ1-5	15	TRBD1	TRBV6-5
TGTGCCAGTAGAAAAGAACAGGGGCATGGCTACACCTTC	CASRKEQGHGYTF	few	TRBJ1-2	13	TRBD1	TRBV19
TGTGCCAGCAGCTTATCTGGCGGCCAAGAGACCCAGTACTTC	CASSLSGGQETQYF	-	TRBJ2-5	14	-	TRBV7-3
TGTGCCAGCAGCCCCCGGACAGGGATATTGGTGAACACTGAAGCTTTCTTT	CASSPRTGILVNTEAFF	-	TRBJ1-1	17	TRBD1	TRBV7-8
TGTGCCAGCAGCCAAGCCCCAGCACAGGGGGGTTATGGCTACACCTTC	CASSQAPAQGGYGYTF	-	TRBJ1-2	16	TRBD1	TRBV3-1/TRBV3-2
TGTGCCAGCTCACCACCGGGTTCCCCGGGAGGCGAGCAGTACTTC	CASSPPGSPGGEQYF	-	TRBJ2-7	15	TRBD2	TRBV18
TGTGCCAGCAGTGATATGACAGCCTACGAGCAGTACTTC	CASSDMTAYEQYF	-	TRBJ2-7	13	-	TRBV25-1
TGTGCCAGCAGCCCGAGCGGAGCGGCAGATACGCAGTATTTT	CASSPSGAADTQYF	-	TRBJ2-3	14	-	TRBV4-2
TGTGCCAGTAGTATGTTTTACTACAATGAGCAGTTCTTC	CASSMFYYNEQFF	-	TRBJ2-1	13	-	TRBV19
TGTGCCAGCAGACAACAGGGGAACACTGAAGCTTTCTTT	CASRQQGNTEAFF	-	TRBJ1-1	13	-	TRBV6-5